This T cell receptor (beta chain) was obtained from a study of CD8+ T cells in alopecia areata. Looking at the study overall: For the treated group, dosing was oral tofacitinib at 5 to 10 mg twice daily.

Findings and limits, study-wide: Clarity of TCR sharing across patients fell short of that in mice, possibly HLA-related.

On this clone: Antigen specificity is unknown.

Reverse transcription of extracted RNA yielded cDNA, which provided the sequencing template. Method: immunoSEQ multiplex PCR; TCRdb's copy keeps in-frame clones and lacks some. Altogether about 140,000 clones are present, roughly four fifths being singletons, with the ten largest covering around 25%. Germline CDR1 and CDR2: MNHEY and SVGAGI. There are 11 residues in the CDR3. Trimming took off 2 bases at V and 4 bases at J, with 2 bases between the two ends. Stated treatment: oral pan-JAK inhibitor, 5-10 mg twice daily. Alopecia areata patients had lesional scalp punch biopsies and peripheral blood taken from them.

The sequences come from CD8+ T cells sorted from blood, collected at week 4, from a patient treated with tofacitinib. This receptor was identified in a human donor with alopecia areata. This sequence joins TRBV6-5 and TRBJ1-1; D not resolved. CDR3 residues: CASSYSTEAFF. CDR3 nucleotides: TGTGCCAGCAGTTACAGCACTGAAGCTTTCTTT.